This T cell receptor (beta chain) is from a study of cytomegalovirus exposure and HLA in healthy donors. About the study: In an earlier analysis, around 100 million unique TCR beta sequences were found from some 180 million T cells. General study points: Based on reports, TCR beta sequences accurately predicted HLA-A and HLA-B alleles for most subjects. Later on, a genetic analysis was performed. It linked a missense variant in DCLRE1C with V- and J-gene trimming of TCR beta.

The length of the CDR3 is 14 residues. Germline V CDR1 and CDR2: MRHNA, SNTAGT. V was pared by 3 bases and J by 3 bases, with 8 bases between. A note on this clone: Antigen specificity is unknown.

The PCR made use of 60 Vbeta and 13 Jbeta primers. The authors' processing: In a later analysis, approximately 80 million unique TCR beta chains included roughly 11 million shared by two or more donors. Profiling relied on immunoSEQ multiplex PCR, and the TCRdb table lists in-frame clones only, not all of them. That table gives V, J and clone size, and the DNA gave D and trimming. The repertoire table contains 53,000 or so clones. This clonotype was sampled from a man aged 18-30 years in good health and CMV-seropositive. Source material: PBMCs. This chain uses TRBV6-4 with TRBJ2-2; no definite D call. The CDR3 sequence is CASSESTDTGELFF. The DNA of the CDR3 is TGTGCCAGCAGTGAAAGCACGGACACCGGGGAGCTGTTTTTT.